A selection of T cell receptor beta chains follows, all from one sample in a study of cytotoxic CD8 clonotypes in ibrutinib-treated CLL. The protocol was immunoSEQ multiplex PCR, while the TCRdb copy is restricted to in-frame clones and leaves out a portion. The sample consists of 250,000 to 350,000 clones, 65% to 85% of them appearing once. Sequencing was performed on PBMCs, taken at disease progression, from a patient treated with ibrutinib. Receptor source: a human donor with chronic lymphocytic leukemia. Both conserved end residues are part of each CDR3. D genes are given only for firm matches. Rows may omit the clone size; those that give it use once, few, many or a size class.

CDR3: CSASRTDEQFF
DNA: TGCAGTGCTAGCCGGACAGATGAGCAGTTCTTC
J: TRBJ2-1
V: TRBV20-1
size: -
length: 11
D: -

CDR3: CASSAGLAGDYEQYF
DNA: TGTGCCAGCAGCGCCGGCCTAGCGGGAGACTACGAGCAGTACTTC
J: TRBJ2-7
V: TRBV9
size: once
length: 15
D: TRBD2

CDR3: CASPNVPEEGEYLPYEQYF
DNA: TGTGCCAGCCCCAATGTGCCAGAAGAAGGGGAGTATCTTCCCTACGAGCAGTACTTC
J: TRBJ2-7
V: TRBV21-1
size: -
length: 19
D: -

CDR3: CASSLGTGGVSRRYTF
DNA: TGTGCCAGCAGCTTAGGGACAGGGGGAGTTTCGCGACGCTACACCTTC
J: TRBJ1-2
V: TRBV7-8
size: -
length: 16
D: TRBD1

CDR3: CASSIGYYGTEQYF
DNA: TGTGCCAGTAGTATTGGGTACTACGGGACTGAGCAGTACTTC
J: TRBJ2-7
V: TRBV19
size: -
length: 14
D: -

CDR3: CASSDTSGGHTGELFF
DNA: TGTGCCAGCAGTGATACTAGCGGGGGCCACACCGGGGAGCTGTTTTTT
J: TRBJ2-2
V: TRBV2
size: few
length: 16
D: TRBD2

CDR3: CASSQAGGNEQFF
DNA: TGCGCCAGCAGCCAGGCAGGGGGCAATGAGCAGTTCTTC
J: TRBJ2-1
V: TRBV5-1
size: once
length: 13
D: TRBD1

CDR3: CASTEDSYEQYF
DNA: TGTGCCAGTACTGAGGATTCCTACGAGCAGTACTTC
J: TRBJ2-7
V: TRBV6-1
size: -
length: 12
D: -

CDR3: CASSVSRQTGRSSEQYF
DNA: TGTGCCAGCAGCGTCTCCCGTCAGACGGGGCGATCTTCCGAGCAGTACTTC
J: TRBJ2-7
V: TRBV9
size: -
length: 17
D: -

CDR3: CAISDSDRGWNTEAFF
DNA: TGTGCCATCAGTGACTCCGACAGGGGATGGAACACTGAAGCTTTCTTT
J: TRBJ1-1
V: TRBV10-3
size: -
length: 16
D: TRBD1

CDR3: CASSGRPKNGYTF
DNA: TGTGCCAGCAGTGGGAGACCGAAAAATGGCTACACCTTC
J: TRBJ1-2
V: TRBV2
size: -
length: 13
D: -

CDR3: CSAADGSSQPQHF
DNA: TGCAGCGCCGCGGACGGCTCTAGCCAGCCCCAGCATTTT
J: TRBJ1-5
V: TRBV29-1
size: -
length: 13
D: -

CDR3: CASSTGAGGYTF
DNA: TGTGCCAGTAGTACAGGGGCGGGTGGCTACACCTTC
J: TRBJ1-2
V: TRBV19
size: few
length: 12
D: -

CDR3: CASTPWGDYTDTQYF
DNA: TGTGCCAGCACCCCCTGGGGGGATTACACAGATACGCAGTATTTT
J: TRBJ2-3
V: TRBV9
size: -
length: 15
D: -

CDR3: CASSTRTETRQVTGELFF
DNA: TGTGCCAGCAGCACACGGACAGAGACTAGGCAAGTCACCGGGGAGCTGTTTTTT
J: TRBJ2-2
V: TRBV4-2
size: -
length: 18
D: -

CDR3: CASTEGKVYEQYF
DNA: TGTGCCAGCACCGAAGGGAAGGTATACGAGCAGTACTTC
J: TRBJ2-7
V: TRBV6-1
size: few
length: 13
D: -

CDR3: CASSSWSGANTGELFF
DNA: TGTGCCAGCAGTAGTTGGTCCGGCGCGAACACCGGGGAGCTGTTTTTT
J: TRBJ2-2
V: TRBV2
size: -
length: 16
D: -

CDR3: CASSPLAGDPDTQYF
DNA: TGTGCCAGCTCCCCGCTAGCGGGAGATCCAGATACGCAGTATTTT
J: TRBJ2-3
V: TRBV18
size: -
length: 15
D: TRBD2

CDR3: CASSFGVSTDTQYF
DNA: TGTGCCAGCAGCTTCGGGGTTTCCACAGATACGCAGTATTTT
J: TRBJ2-3
V: TRBV7-3
size: -
length: 14
D: -

CDR3: CASSLSRVGGYTF
DNA: TGTGCCAGCAGCTTGAGCAGGGTTGGCGGCTACACCTTC
J: TRBJ1-2
V: TRBV5-6
size: -
length: 13
D: -

CDR3: CSVEDSGALGTEAFF
DNA: TGCAGCGTTGAAGATTCGGGGGCATTGGGCACTGAAGCTTTCTTT
J: TRBJ1-1
V: TRBV29-1
size: once
length: 15
D: -

CDR3: CASRRAGGLYEQYF
DNA: TGCGCCAGCAGACGTGCAGGGGGACTCTACGAGCAGTACTTC
J: TRBJ2-7
V: TRBV5-1
size: -
length: 14
D: -

CDR3: CASLGQGTYEQYF
DNA: TGTGCCAGCTTGGGGCAGGGGACCTACGAGCAGTACTTC
J: TRBJ2-7
V: TRBV6-1
size: few
length: 13
D: -

CDR3: CASSDWDPTDTQYF
DNA: TGTGCCAGCAGTGACTGGGACCCGACAGATACGCAGTATTTT
J: TRBJ2-3
V: TRBV6-4
size: -
length: 14
D: -

CDR3: CAITRAGTGELFF
DNA: TGTGCCATCACCAGAGCAGGCACCGGGGAGCTGTTTTTT
J: TRBJ2-2
V: TRBV10-3
size: -
length: 13
D: -

CDR3: CASSLQPGLVGDEQYF
DNA: TGTGCCAGCAGCTTACAACCTGGACTAGTCGGGGACGAGCAGTACTTC
J: TRBJ2-7
V: TRBV7-3
size: once
length: 16
D: TRBD2

CDR3: CASSPIWAERKDYEQYF
DNA: TGTGCCAGCTCACCCATTTGGGCAGAGCGAAAGGACTACGAGCAGTACTTC
J: TRBJ2-7
V: TRBV18
size: -
length: 17
D: -

CDR3: CASSQESTRLNTEAFF
DNA: TGCGCCAGCAGCCAAGAGTCGACCAGATTGAACACTGAAGCTTTCTTT
J: TRBJ1-1
V: TRBV4-3
size: -
length: 16
D: -

CDR3: CASSYLDGSNQPQHF
DNA: TGTGCCAGCAGTTATTTGGACGGGAGCAATCAGCCCCAGCATTTT
J: TRBJ1-5
V: TRBV6-6
size: -
length: 15
D: -

CDR3: CASSLVSYNEKLFF
DNA: TGTGCCAGCAGCTTAGTATCCTATAATGAAAAACTGTTTTTT
J: TRBJ1-4
V: TRBV7-6
size: -
length: 14
D: -

CDR3: CASSPLANQPQHF
DNA: TGTGCCAGCTCACCTCTGGCTAACCAGCCCCAGCATTTT
J: TRBJ1-5
V: TRBV18
size: -
length: 13
D: -

CDR3: CASSLGQQARGYTF
DNA: TGTGCCAGCAGCTTAGGACAGCAAGCACGCGGCTACACCTTC
J: TRBJ1-2
V: TRBV7-2
size: few
length: 14
D: -

CDR3: CATSRDWSGGAETQYF
DNA: TGTGCCACCAGCAGAGATTGGAGCGGGGGGGCCGAGACCCAGTACTTC
J: TRBJ2-5
V: TRBV15
size: -
length: 16
D: TRBD2

CDR3: CSLYRDRDEAFF
DNA: TGCAGCTTATACCGGGACAGAGATGAAGCTTTCTTT
J: TRBJ1-1
V: TRBV29-1
size: -
length: 12
D: TRBD1

CDR3: CATSSAGASGSYEQYF
DNA: TGTGCCACCAGCAGTGCTGGGGCTAGCGGGAGTTACGAGCAGTACTTC
J: TRBJ2-7
V: TRBV15
size: -
length: 16
D: TRBD2

CDR3: CASSLDRADGYTF
DNA: TGTGCCAGCAGTTTGGACAGGGCCGATGGCTACACCTTC
J: TRBJ1-2
V: TRBV6-6
size: -
length: 13
D: TRBD1